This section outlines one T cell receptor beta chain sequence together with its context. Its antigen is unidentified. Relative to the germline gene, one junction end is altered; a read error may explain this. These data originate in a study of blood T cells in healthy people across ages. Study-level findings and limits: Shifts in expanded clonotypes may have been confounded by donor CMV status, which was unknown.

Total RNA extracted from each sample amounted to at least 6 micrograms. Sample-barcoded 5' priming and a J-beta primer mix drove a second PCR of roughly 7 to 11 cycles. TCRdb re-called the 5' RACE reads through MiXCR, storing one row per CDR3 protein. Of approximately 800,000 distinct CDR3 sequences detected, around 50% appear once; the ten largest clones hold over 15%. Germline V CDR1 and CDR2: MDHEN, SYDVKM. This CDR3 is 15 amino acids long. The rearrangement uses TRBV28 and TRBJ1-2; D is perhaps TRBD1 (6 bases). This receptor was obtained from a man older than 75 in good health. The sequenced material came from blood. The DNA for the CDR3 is TGTGCCTGCAGTCCTCCGACAGGAAGATACTATGGCTACACCTTC. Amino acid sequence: CACSPPTGRYYGYTF.